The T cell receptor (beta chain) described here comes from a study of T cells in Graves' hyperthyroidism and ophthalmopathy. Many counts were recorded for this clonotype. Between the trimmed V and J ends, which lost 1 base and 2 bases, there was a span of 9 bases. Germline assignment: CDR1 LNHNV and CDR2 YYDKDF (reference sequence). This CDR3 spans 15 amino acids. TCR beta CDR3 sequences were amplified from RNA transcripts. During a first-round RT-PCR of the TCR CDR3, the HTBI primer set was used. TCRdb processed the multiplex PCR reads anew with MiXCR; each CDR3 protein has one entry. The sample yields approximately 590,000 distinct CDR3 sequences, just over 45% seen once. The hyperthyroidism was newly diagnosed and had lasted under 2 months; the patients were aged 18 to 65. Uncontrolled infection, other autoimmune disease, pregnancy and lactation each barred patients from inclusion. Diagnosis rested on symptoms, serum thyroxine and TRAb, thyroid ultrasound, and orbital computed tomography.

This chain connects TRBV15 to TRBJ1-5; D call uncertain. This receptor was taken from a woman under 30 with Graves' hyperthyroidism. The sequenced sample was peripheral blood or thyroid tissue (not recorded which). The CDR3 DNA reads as TGTGCCACCAGCAGAGCTTTGGCAGGCAATCAGCCCCAGCATTTT. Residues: CATSRALAGNQPQHF.